What follows are 15 T cell receptor beta chains derived from one specimen sequenced in a study of shared clonotypes between healthy human individuals. TCRdb keeps only in-frame clones here, not all; method: immunoSEQ multiplex PCR. The table records over a million clones, approximately 97% of them present only once. Sequenced material: naive CD4+ T cells sorted from blood. Indicated subset: CD45RA+ positively selected. Receptors were obtained from a man aged 25 to 45 in good health.

The J gene is TRBJ2-2, the V gene TRBV7-9; the D call may be TRBD1 or TRBD2 (5 bases each). Germline assignment: CDR1 SEHNR and CDR2 FQNEAQ (reference sequence). The CDR3 sequence is 13 residues long. The CDR3 DNA reads as TGTGCAGCTACCCCTGGGGGCACCGGGGAGCTGTTTTTT. Translated, it gives CAATPGGTGELFF.

V usage is TRBV28 and J usage is TRBJ1-1, with D possibly matching TRBD1 (6 bases). Trimming removed 5 bases from V and 0 bases from J, with 28 bases in between. The CDR3 sequence is 20 residues long. Germline CDR1 is MDHEN and CDR2 is SYDVKM. The CDR3 reads CASSPPPGTFRGPMNTEAFF. CDR3 DNA: TGTGCCAGCAGTCCGCCCCCTGGGACATTTCGAGGGCCCATGAACACTGAAGCTTTCTTT.

J is TRBJ2-3 and V is TRBV5-5; TRBD2 aligns across 11 bases. J lost 4 bases, V lost 0 bases, and 1 base had no gene match. The length of the CDR3 is 15 residues. Germline V gene sequence: CDR1 SGHKS, CDR2 YYEKEE (reference sequence). CDR3 region: CASSLVLAGADTQYF. Here the CDR3 DNA reads TGTGCCAGCAGCTTGGTACTAGCGGGAGCAGATACGCAGTATTTT.

The chain links TRBV2 to TRBJ2-7; 8 bases are a match to TRBD2. Germline values: CDR1 SNHLY, CDR2 FYNNEI. V was clipped by 11 bases and J by 3 bases; unmatched bases: 9. This CDR3 contains 13 residues. DNA for the CDR3: TGTGCCGGGAAAAGGACTAGCAACTACGAGCAGTACTTC. Its translation: CAGKRTSNYEQYF.

The chain employs TRBV28 and TRBJ2-1; 8 nucleotides line up with TRBD1. Per the germline V gene, CDR1 is MDHEN and CDR2 is SYDVKM. Trimming removed 4 bases from V and 4 bases from J; junction bases left unmatched: 6. The CDR3 covers 15 residues. CDR3 in amino acids: CASSSWTGRYNEQFF. The CDR3 nucleotides read TGTGCCAGCAGTTCCTGGACAGGGAGGTACAATGAGCAGTTCTTC.

The chain is built from TRBV28 and TRBJ1-5; 7 nucleotides match TRBD1. The CDR3 spans 15 residues. After removal of 6 bases from V and 2 bases from J, the junction contained 7 bases not matched to a gene. Germline assignment: CDR1 MDHEN and CDR2 SYDVKM. CDR3 bases: TGTGCCAGCAGAAAACCCGGACAGGGCAATCAGCCCCAGCATTTT. It yields the protein CASRKPGQGNQPQHF. Full variable domain (outside the CDR3, taken from reference TRBV28 and TRBJ1-5): DVKVTQSSRYLVKRTGEKVFLECVQDMDHENMFWYRQDPGLGLRLIYFSYDVKMKEKGDIPEGYSVSREKKERFSLILESASTNQTSMYLCASRKPGQGNQPQHFGDGTRLSIL.

V and J are TRBV29-1 and TRBJ1-1, with D maybe TRBD1 (5 bases). This CDR3 region has 13 residues. With 7 bases removed from V and 0 bases from J, the gap between germline ends came to 12 bases. Germline V lookup: CDR1 SQVTM, CDR2 ANQGSEA. The CDR3 DNA sequence: TGCAGCGCCAACGGACAAATGAACACTGAAGCTTTCTTT. Its protein product is CSANGQMNTEAFF.

The J gene is TRBJ2-1, the V gene TRBV30; D perhaps matches TRBD1 (5 bases). The V end lost 4 bases, the J end lost 5 bases, and 15 bases lay between the germline ends. The CDR3 loop spans 14 amino acids. Germline lookup yields CDR1 GTSNPN and CDR2 SVGIG (reference sequence). The CDR3 nucleotides read TGTGCCTGGAACCGGCAGGGCGTGGACAATGAGCAGTTCTTC. This codes for CAWNRQGVDNEQFF.

This rearrangement joins TRBV7-9 to TRBJ1-1; D unresolved. The CDR3 is made up of 13 amino acids. V was clipped by 2 bases and J by 3 bases, with 7 bases between them. CDR1 and CDR2 from the germline V gene are SEHNR and FQNEAQ (reference sequence). DNA for the CDR3: TGTGCCAGCAGCTTATGGGAACACACTGAAGCTTTCTTT. The encoded protein is CASSLWEHTEAFF.

The CDR3 spells CASSAWDRSGYTF. DNA for the CDR3: TGTGCCAGCAGTGCGTGGGATAGGAGTGGCTACACCTTC. V and J are TRBV2 and TRBJ1-2; D uncertain. The CDR3 has 13 residues. The germline gives CDR1 SNHLY, CDR2 FYNNEI. With 4 bases removed from V and 7 bases from J, the gap between germline ends came to 13 bases.

The V gene is TRBV15, the J gene TRBJ2-7, with TRBD2 as a possible D gene (6 bases). This CDR3 has 16 residues. With 1 base removed from V and 7 bases from J, the gap between germline ends came to 20 bases. In germline, CDR1 is LNHNV, CDR2 YYDKDF (reference sequence). The CDR3 is CATSRGGIGGAGEQYF. In DNA form, the CDR3 reads TGTGCCACCAGCAGAGGGGGGATTGGCGGGGCGGGAGAGCAGTACTTC.

Details on this clone: This CDR3 is also generated by other DNA sequences in the sample. This chain connects TRBV5-4 to TRBJ2-7; 13 positions agree with TRBD2. After removal of 4 bases from V and 3 bases from J, the junction contained 4 bases not matched to a gene. CDR1 is SGHNT, CDR2 YYREEE, per germline (reference sequence). The CDR3 runs 15 residues. Here the CDR3 reads CASSPRTSGSYEQYF. CDR3 nucleotide sequence: TGTGCCAGCAGCCCCAGGACTAGCGGGAGCTACGAGCAGTACTTC. Full variable domain (remainder filled in from reference TRBV5-4 and TRBJ2-7): ETGVTQSPTHLIKTRGQQVTLRCSSQSGHNTVSWYQQALGQGPQFIFQYYREEENGRGNFPPRFSGLQFPNYSSELNVNALELDDSALYLCASSPRTSGSYEQYFGPGTRLTVT.

Comment on this clone: Other DNA sequences in the sample encode the same CDR3. J is TRBJ2-7 and V is TRBV20-1; D may be TRBD1 (5 bases). V was trimmed by 5 bases and J by 3 bases, leaving 8 bases between them. The CDR3 extends over 11 amino acids. Germline CDR1 and CDR2: DFQATT and SNEGSKA (reference sequence). CDR3 sequence (DNA): TGCAGTGCTCCAGACAGCTACGAGCAGTACTTC. Amino acid sequence: CSAPDSYEQYF.

This chain uses TRBV5-1 with TRBJ1-4, with D uncertain. V gave up 4 bases and J gave up 2 bases, with 9 bases separating them. The CDR3 sequence is 14 residues long. Germline V gene sequence: CDR1 SGHRS, CDR2 YFSETQ. For the CDR3, the DNA is TGCGCCAGCAGCCGGAGCGTGACTAATGAAAAACTGTTTTTT. This codes for CASSRSVTNEKLFF.

This chain uses TRBV5-5 with TRBJ1-1, with D unclear. The CDR3 runs to 15 residues. Germline CDR1 SGHKS, CDR2 YYEKEE (reference sequence). V was trimmed by 0 bases and J by 0 bases, leaving 9 bases between them. The CDR3 region is CASSLDLQLNTEAFF. Here the CDR3 DNA reads TGTGCCAGCAGCTTGGATTTGCAGCTGAACACTGAAGCTTTCTTT.